This TCR beta chain appears in the sequencing data of a study of blood T cell repertoires in COVID-19. Clones were read by immunoSEQ multiplex PCR, and TCRdb kept only the in-frame ones, dropping some. The table shows about 130,000 clones, with roughly 87% occurring only once. This CDR3 spans 11 amino acids. V was pared by 6 bases and J by 5 bases, with 7 bases between. Looked up from germline, CDR1 is SGHTA and CDR2 is FQGNSA. The chain is built from TRBV7-2 and TRBJ1-1; D is undetermined. Sequenced sample: peripheral blood. The receptor was derived from a man at least 80 years old with active or convalescent COVID-19. This chain's CDR3 is CASRTGTEAFF. The CDR3 DNA sequence: TGTGCCAGCAGAACGGGAACTGAAGCTTTCTTT.